These T cell receptor beta chains were read from a single sample in a study of shared T cell receptors in the human thymus. Using immunoSEQ multiplex PCR, the repertoire was profiled, and TCRdb retains in-frame clones only, with some absent. The sample lists hundreds of thousands of clones; over 75% were seen once. The data also belong to a second study, concerning human thymus T cells.

The source material was thymocytes. All receptors come from a boy under two years old with a congenital heart defect. The CDR3 runs from the conserved cysteine through the conserved F or W. A D gene is named only where the DNA matches it firmly. Not every row has a clone size; where given, it reads once, few, many or a size class.

d_call	clone_size	v_call	j_call	cdr3_aa	cdr3_nt
-	-	TRBV10-3	TRBJ2-1	CAISESLLEPYNEQFF	TGTGCCATCAGTGAGTCTCTACTAGAACCCTACAATGAGCAGTTCTTC
-	-	TRBV27	TRBJ1-1	CASSRGSNTEAFF	TGTGCCAGCAGCAGGGGTTCTAACACTGAAGCTTTCTTT
TRBD2	-	TRBV11-2	TRBJ2-1	CASSSGLAGGPNEQFF	TGTGCCAGCAGTTCCGGACTAGCGGGGGGGCCGAATGAGCAGTTCTTC
TRBD2	once	TRBV5-1	TRBJ2-1	CASRVQGGLTSGALSSYNEQFF	TGCGCCAGCAGAGTCCAGGGAGGACTTACTAGCGGGGCCCTAAGCTCCTACAATGAGCAGTTCTTC
-	-	TRBV21-1	TRBJ1-5	CASSLRPRGGNQPQHF	TGTGCCAGCAGCCTCCGACCTAGAGGAGGGAATCAGCCCCAGCATTTT
-	once	TRBV27	TRBJ1-5	CASSFTPHQPQHF	TGTGCCAGCAGTTTCACACCCCATCAGCCCCAGCATTTT
-	-	TRBV5-1	TRBJ2-7	CASRALEDSYEQYF	TGCGCCAGCAGAGCCCTGGAGGACTCCTACGAGCAGTACTTC
-	-	TRBV5-4	TRBJ1-2	CASSYDSDLYGYTF	TGTGCCAGCAGCTATGACAGCGATCTATATGGCTACACCTTC
-	-	TRBV5-1	TRBJ2-7	CASSLRRGDEQYF	TGCGCCAGCAGCTTGAGGCGAGGTGACGAGCAGTACTTC
-	-	TRBV14	TRBJ1-1	CASSQGALKSMNTEAFF	TGTGCCAGCAGCCAAGGTGCCCTTAAGAGCATGAACACTGAAGCTTTCTTT
-	-	TRBV2	TRBJ2-1	CASLYRAPDDEQFF	TGTGCCAGCCTGTACAGAGCACCCGACGATGAGCAGTTCTTC
-	-	TRBV5-6	TRBJ2-1	CASSFPRLPNNEQFF	TGTGCCAGCAGCTTTCCGAGGCTACCAAACAATGAGCAGTTCTTC
-	-	TRBV28	TRBJ2-3	CASSLRTGTDTQYF	TGTGCCAGCAGTTTGAGGACAGGCACAGATACGCAGTATTTT
-	-	TRBV30	TRBJ1-2	CAWSVLNFYGYTF	TGTGCCTGGAGTGTACTAAATTTCTATGGCTACACCTTC
TRBD1	-	TRBV6-4	TRBJ2-2	CASSDSKLAGGVQDTGELFF	TGTGCCAGCAGTGACTCGAAGTTGGCAGGGGGTGTACAAGACACCGGGGAGCTGTTTTTT
-	-	TRBV7-9	TRBJ1-1	CASSMEAPNTEAFF	TGTGCCAGCAGCATGGAGGCCCCGAACACTGAAGCTTTCTTT
TRBD1	once	TRBV4-1	TRBJ1-5	CASSHDRADGNQPQHF	TGCGCCAGCAGCCATGACAGGGCGGACGGCAATCAGCCCCAGCATTTT
TRBD2	-	TRBV29-1	TRBJ2-1	CSVEVGLAMNNEQFF	TGCAGCGTTGAAGTTGGACTAGCGATGAACAATGAGCAGTTCTTC
-	-	TRBV5-1	TRBJ2-1	CASSLSGSTGLNEQFF	TGCGCCAGCAGCTTATCGGGGAGTACCGGTCTCAATGAGCAGTTCTTC
-	-	TRBV5-8	TRBJ1-5	CASSGGHGNQPQHF	TGTGCCAGCAGCGGGGGACACGGCAATCAGCCCCAGCATTTT